This TCR beta chain derives from a study of cytotoxic CD8 clonotypes in ibrutinib-treated CLL (dated by TCRdb to the early 2020s). Background on the whole study: The cohort was composed of around twelve relapsed/refractory and fewer than 16 treatment-naive patients; IGHV unmutated status was identified in approximately 18 patients. Partial responses were observed in 24 patients and complete responses in 2; after a median follow-up of around 64 months, remission was maintained in around 14 patients and progression was observed in some twelve. The response samples were drawn at a median of around eleven months into treatment, with a range of roughly 6 to 40 months. On average, each sample yielded roughly 250,000 productive templates and about 95,000 productive rearrangements. Longitudinal samples were available for about 30% of the roughly 86 trial participants. Cryopreserved peripheral blood mononuclear cells were obtained prior to treatment, at the time of response, and at either disease progression or sustained remission. All remission and progressive disease samples were collected while patients were still receiving ibrutinib. Overall study outcomes, separate from this receptor: At baseline, clonality was higher than in age-matched healthy donors and showed a strong correlation with circulating CD8+ T-cell counts. An increase in clonality was observed at ibrutinib response, with clonality remaining stable during sustained remission and falling back toward baseline at progression. Sampling times were not matched between sustained-remission and progressing patients, and lymph node repertoires were not studied. Public clonotypes were rare and either shrank or stayed stable during treatment, and the rise in clonality at ibrutinib response reflected expansion of private clonotypes.

Each clonotype received, on average, 10x coverage in deep resolution sequencing performed on a MiSeq, where the target depth lay between 1 in 1 million and 1 in 200,000 T cells. The immunoSEQ hsTCRB Kit was used to generate the TCR beta libraries. As for how the authors treated the data: The data were analyzed with ImmunoSEQ Analyzer and ImmunoSEQ Data Assistant, and V, D and J gene assignments followed IMGT definitions. Clonality, which ranges from 0 to 1, was calculated as one minus the normalized Shannon entropy of productive rearrangement frequencies. Only overrepresented clonotypes making up at least 0.05% of the repertoire of each patient were included in the public clonotype analysis. Roughly 13 repertoires from age-matched healthy donors, obtained from immuneACCESS, served as clonality controls. In its TCRdb copy, this immuneACCESS table keeps in-frame sequences only and misses some clones. Where compared with another copy, unresolved V genes explain less than half of these, and the others have no known cause. V, J and clone size reflect that table, while D and trimming were determined from the DNA. Across this sample there are roughly 330,000 clones, with 67% seen only once. The top ten clones comprise roughly 6.7% of the sample.

For TCR beta library preparation, 1.5 to 2 micrograms of genomic DNA were isolated from cryopreserved PBMCs. High-throughput TCR beta sequencing was performed on longitudinal blood samples from CLL patients receiving ibrutinib monotherapy. The patients were enrolled in a single-center, open-label phase 2 trial of ibrutinib monotherapy. This clone came up a few times. Its antigen is not yet known. Per-base qualities were not stored, and no clone one base away is much larger. The germline V gene (reference sequence) gives CDR1 as MNHEY and CDR2 as SMNVEV. From cysteine to phenylalanine, the CDR3 is 14 amino acids long. Only the CDR3 region is kept as DNA, spanning 42 bases read in frame from base 1. V loses 6 bases, J loses 7 bases, and the germline ends lie 18 bases apart.

This specimen was PBMCs, taken after 36 months of ibrutinib treatment. This TCR derives from a human donor with chronic lymphocytic leukemia. Recombination connected TRBV27 to TRBJ1-2; the D gene is possibly TRBD1, with 5 bases matching. The sequence in DNA is TGTGCCAGCAGATTTGGGGGAGAACATCCTGGCTACACCTTC. Its translation is CASRFGGEHPGYTF.